The present TCR beta chain was sequenced within a study of beta chain features in type 1 diabetes. The whole isolated RNA underwent reverse transcription, so sequencing captured expressed TCRB transcripts. Profiled with immunoSEQ multiplex PCR; TCRdb holds only in-frame clones, not every one. The sample shows around 600,000 clones, around 11% of them seen only once. On this clone itself: Its antigen is as yet unknown.

The CDR3 covers 13 residues. V gave up 4 bases and J gave up 4 bases, with 11 bases separating them. The germline CDR1 and CDR2 sequences are SGHDT and YYEEEE. Researchers reported sorting CD4+ naive, central memory, regulatory and stem cell-like memory cells via CD45RO/CCR7/CD25/CD127/CD95/CD27. Broader study findings: All four CD4+ subsets from Type 1 diabetes patients carried moderately but significantly shorter TCRB CDR3s.

What was sequenced was naive CD4+ T cells from blood. This sequence joins TRBV5-6 and TRBJ2-5; no clear D gene. The receptor was isolated from a man aged 25 to 40 with type 1 diabetes. The CDR3 protein is CASSPTRSETQYF. The CDR3 nucleotides are TGTGCCAGCAGCCCCACCAGGTCAGAGACCCAGTACTTC.